The clone carrying this TCR beta chain was counted at least ten times. The sample belongs to a study of T-cell reconstitution after alpha-beta-depleted transplantation in children. As it was prepared, the TCRbeta library received unique molecular identifiers. MiXCR, applied by TCRdb to the PCR reads, yields one record per CDR3 protein. The data hold around 93,000 distinct CDR3 sequences, with approximately 8.4% observed a single time. The germline CDR1 and CDR2 sequences are SGHRS and YFSETQ. Deletions cut 4 bases from V and 2 bases from J, with 13 bases between. The CDR3 sequence is 14 residues long.

The sequence came from a human donor who donated a stem cell graft to a child with congenital amegakaryocytic thrombocytopenia. The chain recombines TRBV5-1 with TRBJ2-7, with a possible D match to TRBD2 (5 bases). The starting material was PBMCs from the stem cell graft donor, obtained from the stem cell graft. The CDR3 is CASSRGNSPYEQYF. CDR3 bases: TGCGCCAGCAGCCGGGGAAATTCGCCCTACGAGCAGTACTTC. Filled out from reference TRBV5-1 and TRBJ2-7, the complete variable domain reads KAGVTQTPRYLIKTRGQQVTLSCSPISGHRSVSWYQQTPGQGLQFLFEYFSETQRNKGNFPGRFSGRQFSNSRSEMNVSTLELGDSALYLCASSRGNSPYEQYFGPGTRLTVT.